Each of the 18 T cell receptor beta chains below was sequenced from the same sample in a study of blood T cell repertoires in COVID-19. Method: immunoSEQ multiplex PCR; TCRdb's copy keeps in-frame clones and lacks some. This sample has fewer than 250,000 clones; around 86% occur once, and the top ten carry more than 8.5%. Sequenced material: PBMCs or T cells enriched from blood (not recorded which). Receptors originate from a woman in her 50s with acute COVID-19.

The CDR3 coding sequence is TGTGCCAGCTCTAAACGGACAGGGAGGTACACTGAAGCTTTCTTT. Translating gives CASSKRTGRYTEAFF. The chain has TRBV6-5 and TRBJ1-1; 8 bases are a match to TRBD1. The CDR3 has 15 amino acids. With V trimmed by 8 bases and J by 3 bases, 11 bases remained unmatched. Per germline, CDR1 MNHEY and CDR2 SVGAGI.

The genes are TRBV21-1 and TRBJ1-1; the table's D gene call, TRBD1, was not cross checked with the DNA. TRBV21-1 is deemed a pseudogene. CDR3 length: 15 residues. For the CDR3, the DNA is TGTGCCAGCAGCAAAGATCCAGGTATGAACACTGAAGCTTTCTTT. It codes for CASSKDPGMNTEAFF.

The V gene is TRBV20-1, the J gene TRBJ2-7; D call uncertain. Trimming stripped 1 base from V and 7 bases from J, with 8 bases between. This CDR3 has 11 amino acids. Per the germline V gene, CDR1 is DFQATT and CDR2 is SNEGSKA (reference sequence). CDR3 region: CSARASTEQYF. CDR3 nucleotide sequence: TGCAGTGCTAGAGCCTCTACGGAGCAGTACTTC.

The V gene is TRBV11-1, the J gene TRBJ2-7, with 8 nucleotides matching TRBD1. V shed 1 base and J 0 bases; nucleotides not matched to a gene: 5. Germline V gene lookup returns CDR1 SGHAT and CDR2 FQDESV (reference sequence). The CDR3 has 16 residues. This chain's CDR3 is CASSLGDRGRSYEQYF. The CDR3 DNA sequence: TGTGCCAGCAGCTTAGGCGACAGGGGACGCTCCTACGAGCAGTACTTC.

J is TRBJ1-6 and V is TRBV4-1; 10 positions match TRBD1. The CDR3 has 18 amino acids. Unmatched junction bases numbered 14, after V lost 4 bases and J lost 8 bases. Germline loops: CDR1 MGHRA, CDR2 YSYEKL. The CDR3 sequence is CASSPLPAGTGVDSPLHF. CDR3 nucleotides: TGCGCCAGCAGCCCACTACCCGCCGGGACAGGGGTTGATTCACCCCTCCACTTT.

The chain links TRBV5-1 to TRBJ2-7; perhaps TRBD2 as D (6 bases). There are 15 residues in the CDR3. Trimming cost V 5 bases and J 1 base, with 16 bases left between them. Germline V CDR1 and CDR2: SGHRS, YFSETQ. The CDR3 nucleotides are TGCGCCAGCAGTTGGTCCCGGGACTCTTCCTACGAGCAGTACTTC. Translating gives CASSWSRDSSYEQYF.

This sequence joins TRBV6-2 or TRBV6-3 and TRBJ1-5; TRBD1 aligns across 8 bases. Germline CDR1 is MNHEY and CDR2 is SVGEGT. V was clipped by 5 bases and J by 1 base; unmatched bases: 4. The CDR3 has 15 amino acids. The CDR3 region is CASSPTGVSNQPQHF. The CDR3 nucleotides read TGTGCCAGCAGTCCGACAGGGGTGAGCAATCAGCCCCAGCATTTT.

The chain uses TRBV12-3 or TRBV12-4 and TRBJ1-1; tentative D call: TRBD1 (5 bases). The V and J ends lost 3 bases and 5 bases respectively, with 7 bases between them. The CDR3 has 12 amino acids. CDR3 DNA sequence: TGTGCCAGCAGTTTTTCAGGGACTGAAGCTTTCTTT. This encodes CASSFSGTEAFF.

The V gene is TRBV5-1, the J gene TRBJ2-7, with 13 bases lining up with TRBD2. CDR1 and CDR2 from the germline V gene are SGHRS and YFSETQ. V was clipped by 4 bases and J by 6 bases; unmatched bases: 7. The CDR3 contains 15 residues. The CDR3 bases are TGCGCCAGCAGCGGGAGGACTAGCGGGAGCTTCGAGCAGTACTTC. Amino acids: CASSGRTSGSFEQYF.

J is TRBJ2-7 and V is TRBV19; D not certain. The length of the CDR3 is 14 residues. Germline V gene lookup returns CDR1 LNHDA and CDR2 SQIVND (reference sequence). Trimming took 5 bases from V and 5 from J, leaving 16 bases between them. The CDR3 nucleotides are TGTGCCAGTAGTCTTCAGAATACACCCGACGAGCAGTACTTC. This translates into CASSLQNTPDEQYF.

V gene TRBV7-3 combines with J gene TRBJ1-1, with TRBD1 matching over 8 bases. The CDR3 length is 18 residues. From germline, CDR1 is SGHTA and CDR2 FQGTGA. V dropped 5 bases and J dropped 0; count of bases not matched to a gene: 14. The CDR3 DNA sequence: TGTGCCAGCAGCCTTGACAGGGGACCTCGGAGAGTGAACACTGAAGCTTTCTTT. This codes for CASSLDRGPRRVNTEAFF.

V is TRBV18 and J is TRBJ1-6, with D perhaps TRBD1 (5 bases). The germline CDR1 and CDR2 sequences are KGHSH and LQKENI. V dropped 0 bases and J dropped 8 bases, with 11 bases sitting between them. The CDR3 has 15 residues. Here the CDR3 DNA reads TGTGCCAGCTCACCACCGGGGGGTGAGGATTCACCCCTCCACTTT. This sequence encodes CASSPPGGEDSPLHF.

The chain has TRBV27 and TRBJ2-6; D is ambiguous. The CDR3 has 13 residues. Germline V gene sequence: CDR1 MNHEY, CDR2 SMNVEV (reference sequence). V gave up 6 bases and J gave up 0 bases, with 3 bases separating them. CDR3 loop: CASRASGANVLTF. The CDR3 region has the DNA TGTGCCAGCAGAGCCTCTGGGGCCAACGTCCTGACTTTC.

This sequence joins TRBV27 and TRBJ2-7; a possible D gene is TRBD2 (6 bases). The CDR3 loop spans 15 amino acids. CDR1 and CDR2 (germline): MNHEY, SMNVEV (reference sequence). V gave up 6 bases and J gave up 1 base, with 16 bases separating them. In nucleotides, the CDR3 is TGTGCCAGCAGCCAAGAAAGTGCGGGGTCCTACGAGCAGTACTTC. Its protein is CASSQESAGSYEQYF.

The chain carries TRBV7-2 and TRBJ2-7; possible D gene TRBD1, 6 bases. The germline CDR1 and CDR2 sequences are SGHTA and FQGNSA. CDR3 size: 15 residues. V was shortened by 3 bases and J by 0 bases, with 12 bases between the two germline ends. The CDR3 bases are TGTGCCAGCAGCTTGAGACAGGCAAGCTCCTACGAGCAGTACTTC. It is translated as CASSLRQASSYEQYF.

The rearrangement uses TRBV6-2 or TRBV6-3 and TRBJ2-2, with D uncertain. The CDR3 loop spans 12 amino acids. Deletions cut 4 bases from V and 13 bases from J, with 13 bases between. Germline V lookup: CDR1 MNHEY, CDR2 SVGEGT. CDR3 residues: CASSFWQVGLFF. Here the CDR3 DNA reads TGTGCCAGCAGTTTCTGGCAGGTCGGGCTGTTTTTT.

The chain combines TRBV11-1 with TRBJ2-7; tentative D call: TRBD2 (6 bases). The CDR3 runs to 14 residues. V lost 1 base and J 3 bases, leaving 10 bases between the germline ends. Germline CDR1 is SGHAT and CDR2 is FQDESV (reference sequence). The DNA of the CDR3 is TGTGCCAGCAGCTTAGATGGGACTGGCTACGAGCAGTACTTC. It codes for CASSLDGTGYEQYF.

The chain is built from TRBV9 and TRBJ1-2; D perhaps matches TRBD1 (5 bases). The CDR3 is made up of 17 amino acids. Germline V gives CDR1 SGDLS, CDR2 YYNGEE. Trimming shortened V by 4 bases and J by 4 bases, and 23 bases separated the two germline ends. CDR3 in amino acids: CASSPAAGGQGLYGYTF. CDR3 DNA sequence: TGTGCCAGCAGCCCAGCAGCGGGGGGTCAGGGACTCTATGGCTACACCTTC. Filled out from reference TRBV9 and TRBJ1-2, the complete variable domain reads DSGVTQTPKHLITATGQRVTLRCSPRSGDLSVYWYQQSLDQGLQFLIQYYNGEERAKGNILERFSAQQFPDLHSELNLSSLELGDSALYFCASSPAAGGQGLYGYTFGSGTRLTVV.